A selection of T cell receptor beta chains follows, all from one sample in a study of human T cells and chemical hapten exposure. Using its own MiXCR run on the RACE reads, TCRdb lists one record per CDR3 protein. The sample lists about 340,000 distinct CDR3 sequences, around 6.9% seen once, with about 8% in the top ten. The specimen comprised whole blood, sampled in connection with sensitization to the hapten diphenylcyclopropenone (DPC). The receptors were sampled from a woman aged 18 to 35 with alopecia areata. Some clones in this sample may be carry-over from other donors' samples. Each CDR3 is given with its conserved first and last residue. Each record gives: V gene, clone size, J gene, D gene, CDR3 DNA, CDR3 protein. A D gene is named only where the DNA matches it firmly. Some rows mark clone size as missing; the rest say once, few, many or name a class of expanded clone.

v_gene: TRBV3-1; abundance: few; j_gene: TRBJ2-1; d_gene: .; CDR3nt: TGTGCCAGCAGCTTCGGGGACAATGAGCAGTTCTTC; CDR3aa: CASSFGDNEQFF
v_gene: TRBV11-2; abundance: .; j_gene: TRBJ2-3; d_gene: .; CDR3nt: TGTGCCAGCAGTGGGTTCCAGGGGGGCCCAGATACGCAGTATTTT; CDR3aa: CASSGFQGGPDTQYF
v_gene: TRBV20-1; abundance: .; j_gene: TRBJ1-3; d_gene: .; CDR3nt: TGCAGTGCTAGGTTCAGCAGCTCTGGAAACACCATATATTTT; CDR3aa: CSARFSSSGNTIYF
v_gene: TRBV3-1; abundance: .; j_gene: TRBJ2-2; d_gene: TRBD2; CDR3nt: TGTGCCAGCAGCCAACAGGCTAGCGGGGTAGCCGGGGAGCTGTTTTTT; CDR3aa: CASSQQASGVAGELFF
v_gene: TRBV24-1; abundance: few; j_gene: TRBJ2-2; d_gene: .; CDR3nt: TGTGCCACCAGTGATAGCAGACCGAACACCGGGGAGCTGTTTTTT; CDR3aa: CATSDSRPNTGELFF
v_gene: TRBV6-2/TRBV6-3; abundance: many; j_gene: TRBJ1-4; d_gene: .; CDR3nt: TGTGCCAGCAGTACGGGACGGCTTGCAACTAATGAAAAACTGTTTTTT; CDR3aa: CASSTGRLATNEKLFF
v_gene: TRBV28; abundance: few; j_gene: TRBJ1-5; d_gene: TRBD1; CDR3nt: TGTGCCAGCGAGCCGGGCCTTATGGACAGGGGAAGCCAGCCCCAGCATTTT; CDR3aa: CASEPGLMDRGSQPQHF
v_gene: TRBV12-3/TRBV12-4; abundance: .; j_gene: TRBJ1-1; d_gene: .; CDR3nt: TGTGCCAGCAGTTTTGGGGGACCCGGTCGAGCTTTCTTT; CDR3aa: CASSFGGPGRAFF
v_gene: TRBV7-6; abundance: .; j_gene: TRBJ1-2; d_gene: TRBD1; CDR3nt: TGTGCCAGCAGCTCATGGACAGGGGTTGAGAGTGGCTACACCTTC; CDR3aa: CASSSWTGVESGYTF
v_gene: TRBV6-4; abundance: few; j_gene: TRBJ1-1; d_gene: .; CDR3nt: TGTGCCAGCAGTGCCTTAGAAGGGACTGAAGCTTTCTTT; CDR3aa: CASSALEGTEAFF
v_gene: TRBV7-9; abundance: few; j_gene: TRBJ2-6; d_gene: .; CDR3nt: TGTGCCAGCAGCTTCATAGGGCCCTCCAACCTGACTTTC; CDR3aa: CASSFIGPSNLTF
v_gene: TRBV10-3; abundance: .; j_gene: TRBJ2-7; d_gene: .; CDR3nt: TGTGCCATCAGTGCCCGACTAGAGGAGCAGTACTTC; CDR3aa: CAISARLEEQYF
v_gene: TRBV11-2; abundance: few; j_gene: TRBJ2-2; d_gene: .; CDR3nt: TGTGCCAGCAGCTCTAGGTCGGGGGAAAACACCGGGGAGCTGTTTTTT; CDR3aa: CASSSRSGENTGELFF
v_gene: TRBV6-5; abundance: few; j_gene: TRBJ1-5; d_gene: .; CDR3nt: TGTGCCAGCAGGTTGGGGTTTAGTCAGCCCCAGCATTTT; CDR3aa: CASRLGFSQPQHF
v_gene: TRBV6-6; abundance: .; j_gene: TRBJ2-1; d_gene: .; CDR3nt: TGTGCCAGCAGTATCGACTGGCCGCCAGAGGACAATGAGCAGTTCTTC; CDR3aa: CASSIDWPPEDNEQFF
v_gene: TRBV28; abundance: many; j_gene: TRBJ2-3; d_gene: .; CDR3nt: TGTGCCAGCAGATCGTTCCCGGATACGCAGTATTTT; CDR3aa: CASRSFPDTQYF
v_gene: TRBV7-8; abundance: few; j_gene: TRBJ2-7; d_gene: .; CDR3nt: TGTGCCAGCAGCCCGGTCACAGGCACCTACGAGCAGTACTTC; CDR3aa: CASSPVTGTYEQYF
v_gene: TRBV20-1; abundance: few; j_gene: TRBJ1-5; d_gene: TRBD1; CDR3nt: TGCAGTGCCGACAGGGGTGGTAATCAGCCCCAGCATTTT; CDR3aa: CSADRGGNQPQHF